This T cell receptor beta chain was obtained from a study of blood T cell repertoires in COVID-19. The CDR3 is made up of 15 amino acids. The J segment lost 5 bases and the V segment lost 2 bases, leaving 11 bases of the junction unmatched. The germline V gene encodes CDR1 SQVTM and CDR2 ANQGSEA. Residents of approximately 25 US areas, aged roughly 18 to 89 years, made up the participants. Sequenced by immunoSEQ multiplex PCR; TCRdb stores in-frame clones only, minus some. Seen here are 350,000 or so clones, about 90% observed once, and the top ten hold about 0.93%. The chain carries TRBV29-1 and TRBJ2-5; 7 nucleotides agree with TRBD1. This sequence originates from a woman between 25 and 40 years old who had recovered from COVID-19. Sequences were obtained from PBMCs or T cells enriched from blood (not recorded which). Written as DNA, the CDR3 is TGCAGCGTTGAATCGGGACAGTATACCGGGGAGACCCAGTACTTC. This codes for CSVESGQYTGETQYF.